These 19 T cell receptor delta chains share one sample of origin, sequenced in a study of gamma-delta T cells after stem cell transplantation (dated by TCRdb to 2016 to 2017). The library was built by means of RT-PCR. Sequencer: Illumina MiSeq. With CATT, TCRdb called clones again from the public reads; duplicate DNA rows were later joined. The sample table contains some 750 delta-chain clones; only one count was recorded for 32% of them. In total, the top ten clones hold roughly 15% of the sample. Sequenced sample: gamma-delta T cells. The receptors originated from a human donor. It is not recorded whose cells these are; they may come from a transplant donor. This table probably holds off-target reads from a library built for another chain.

In DNA form, the CDR3 reads TGTGCCTGTGACACCGTCGGGGGGATACGCCGAGACACCGATAAACTCATCTTT. Residues: CACDTVGGIRRDTDKLIF. The genes are TRDV2 and TRDJ1; 10 positions agree with TRDD3. CDR1 GEAIGNYY and CDR2 EKD come from the germline V gene. The CDR3 totals 18 residues. With 0 bases clipped from V and 0 bases from J, the junction kept 9 bases outside the gene matches.

This chain uses TRDV2 with TRDJ1; possible D gene TRDD3, 5 bases. Germline V gene data show CDR1 as GEAIGNYY and CDR2 as EKD. The V and J ends lost 1 base and 0 bases respectively, with 23 bases between them. This CDR3 region has 19 residues. DNA of the CDR3: TGTGCCTGTGACACGATCCCCTCGACGTGGCAGGGATACACCGATAAACTCATCTTT. This translates into CACDTIPSTWQGYTDKLIF.

This clone came up a few times. The chain combines TRDV2 with TRDJ1, with 10 bases matching TRDD3. V was clipped by 3 bases and J by 3 bases; unmatched bases: 12. This CDR3 region has 17 residues. The germline V gene encodes CDR1 GEAIGNYY and CDR2 EKD. The CDR3 nucleotides read TGTGCCTGTGACCCAGTAACGGGGGATACGCGACCCGATAAACTCATCTTT. Translating it yields CACDPVTGDTRPDKLIF.

The CDR3 reads CACDLLLGDTPIYTDKLIF. The CDR3 DNA reads as TGTGCCTGTGACTTACTACTGGGGGATACACCTATATACACCGATAAACTCATCTTT. The chain joins TRDV2 to TRDJ1, with TRDD3 matching over 12 bases. CDR3 size: 19 residues. The J segment lost 0 bases and the V segment lost 3 bases, leaving 13 bases of the junction unmatched. The germline CDR1 and CDR2 sequences are GEAIGNYY and EKD.

This clone was counted between two and nine times. The J gene is TRDJ1, the V gene TRDV2, with D unresolved. Trimming took off 0 bases at V and 1 base at J, with 17 bases between the two ends. The length of the CDR3 is 17 residues. CDR1 is GEAIGNYY and CDR2 is EKD in the germline V gene. In DNA, the CDR3 is TGTGCCTGTGACACCGTAAAGGGGTCACCCGCCACCGATAAACTCATCTTT. Translated: CACDTVKGSPATDKLIF.

This chain connects TRDV2 to TRDJ1; D perhaps matches TRDD3 (6 bases). V was cut by 3 bases and J by 0 bases, with 10 bases left in between. The CDR3 is made up of 14 amino acids. Germline values: CDR1 GEAIGNYY, CDR2 EKD. Here the CDR3 reads CACDAMGDTDKLIF. The CDR3 nucleotides are TGTGCCTGTGACGCAATGGGGGACACCGATAAACTCATCTTT.

This clone was seen a few times. V and J are TRDV2 and TRDJ1; 12 bases line up with TRDD3. From germline, CDR1 is GEAIGNYY and CDR2 EKD. The CDR3 totals 19 residues. V lost 3 bases, J lost 0 bases, and 13 bases stayed unmatched. This CDR3 is CACDPVLGDTSRYTDKLIF. For the CDR3, the DNA is TGTGCCTGTGACCCTGTACTGGGGGATACATCTAGGTACACCGATAAACTCATCTTT.

In this sample, this clone turned up a few times. V gene TRDV2 combines with J gene TRDJ1; 10 nucleotides align to TRDD3. CDR3 length: 16 amino acids. V lost 1 base and J lost 1; bases outside the gene matches: 5. Germline assignment: CDR1 GEAIGNYY and CDR2 EKD. In DNA form, the CDR3 reads TGTGCCTGTGACACACTGGGGGATGAGGCCACCGATAAACTCATCTTT. Translated: CACDTLGDEATDKLIF.

The chain is built from TRDV2 and TRDJ1; 9 bases fit TRDD3. Germline CDR1 GEAIGNYY, CDR2 EKD. The CDR3 sequence is 18 residues long. With V trimmed by 3 bases and J by 2 bases, 15 bases remained unmatched. The CDR3 here is CACDLVLGDKAGTDKLIF. CDR3 nucleotides: TGTGCCTGTGACCTGGTACTGGGGGACAAAGCTGGGACCGATAAACTCATCTTT.

Only a few counts were recorded for this clone. This chain connects TRDV2 to TRDJ1; TRDD3 agrees at 7 bases. The CDR3 sequence is 17 residues long. The V gene's germline CDR1 is GEAIGNYY and CDR2 EKD. V shed 3 bases and J 1 base; nucleotides not matched to a gene: 13. The CDR3: CACDAILGPQGTDKLIF. The CDR3 DNA follows: TGTGCCTGTGACGCCATACTGGGGCCCCAAGGCACCGATAAACTCATCTTT.

This clone was detected only a few times. V usage is TRDV2 and J usage is TRDJ3; 7 bases are a match to TRDD3. The V gene's germline CDR1 is GEAIGNYY and CDR2 EKD. The CDR3 covers 19 residues. J lost 0 bases, V lost 2 bases, and 9 bases had no gene match. The CDR3 is CACDRAGGTSSWDTRQMFF. Written as DNA, the CDR3 is TGTGCCTGTGACAGGGCTGGGGGCACTAGCTCCTGGGACACCCGACAGATGTTTTTC.

The chain employs TRDV2 and TRDJ3; TRDD3 matches at 8 bases. The junction had 8 bases not matched to a gene; V was cut back by 2 bases and J by 0 bases. The CDR3 sequence is 19 residues long. CDR1 and CDR2 (germline): GEAIGNYY, EKD. In DNA form, the CDR3 reads TGTGCCTGTGACAGGCTAACTGGGGGCACCTCCTGGGACACCCGACAGATGTTTTTC. This sequence encodes CACDRLTGGTSWDTRQMFF.

CDR3 residues: CACDAVAGATYTDKLIF. For the CDR3, the DNA is TGTGCCTGTGACGCCGTTGCTGGGGCTACCTACACCGATAAACTCATCTTT. The rearrangement links TRDV2 to TRDJ1, with D possibly TRDD3 on 6 matching bases. Trimming shortened V by 3 bases and J by 0 bases, and 19 bases separated the two germline ends. The CDR3 totals 17 residues. CDR1 is GEAIGNYY, CDR2 EKD, per germline.

This clone was recorded a few times. V gene TRDV2 combines with J gene TRDJ1; 7 nucleotides align to TRDD3. Germline V lookup: CDR1 GEAIGNYY, CDR2 EKD. Losses at the gene ends were 0 bases for V and 0 bases for J; bases not matched to a gene: 12. The CDR3 consists of 18 residues. The CDR3, as DNA: TGTGCCTGTGACACCGTAACATCTGGGGGCCAAAACACCGATAAACTCATCTTT. Translating gives CACDTVTSGGQNTDKLIF.

The rearrangement joins TRDV2 to TRDJ3; TRDD3 matches 8 bases. Trimming removed 3 bases from V and 0 bases from J; junction bases left unmatched: 15. Germline V gene lookup returns CDR1 GEAIGNYY and CDR2 EKD. The CDR3 is 21 residues long. The CDR3 region has the DNA TGTGCCTGTGACCGACTGGGGGGTCTGGCGGATAGCTCCTGGGACACCCGACAGATGTTTTTC. This encodes CACDRLGGLADSSWDTRQMFF.

The sample holds a few counts of this clone. The chain recombines TRDV2 with TRDJ1, with 11 bases fitting TRDD3. In germline, CDR1 is GEAIGNYY, CDR2 EKD. V was clipped by 3 bases and J by 3 bases; unmatched bases: 14. The CDR3 is 18 residues long. CDR3 sequence reads: CACDVLGDNTGQSDKLIF. For the CDR3, the DNA is TGTGCCTGTGACGTACTGGGGGATAATACGGGACAATCCGATAAACTCATCTTT.

This clone was counted only a few times. V usage is TRDV2 and J usage is TRDJ1; 7 positions agree with TRDD3. This CDR3 is 17 amino acids long. The germline V gene has CDR1 GEAIGNYY and CDR2 EKD. Trimming took 1 base from V and 0 from J; bases not matched to a gene: 10. Written as DNA, the CDR3 is TGTGCCTGTGACACTGTGGGGGGATTCCGGTACACCGATAAACTCATCTTT. Translated, it gives CACDTVGGFRYTDKLIF.

In its sample, this clone was seen a few times. This sequence joins TRDV2 and TRDJ1; D gene ambiguous. This CDR3 has 14 amino acids. Trimming cost V 4 bases and J 2 bases, with 13 bases left between them. Germline CDR1 GEAIGNYY, CDR2 EKD. CDR3 amino acids: CACDPLLRTDKLIF. CDR3 nucleotide sequence: TGTGCCTGTGATCCGCTGCTACGAACCGATAAACTCATCTTT.

V and J are TRDV2 and TRDJ1; 10 bases line up with TRDD3. V gave up 3 bases and J gave up 3 bases; unmatched junction bases: 18. This CDR3 has 19 residues. CDR1 and CDR2 (germline): GEAIGNYY, EKD. The chain's CDR3 is CACDQIQGDTQSGADKLIF. CDR3 in DNA: TGTGCCTGTGACCAGATTCAGGGGGATACGCAATCGGGGGCCGATAAACTCATCTTT.